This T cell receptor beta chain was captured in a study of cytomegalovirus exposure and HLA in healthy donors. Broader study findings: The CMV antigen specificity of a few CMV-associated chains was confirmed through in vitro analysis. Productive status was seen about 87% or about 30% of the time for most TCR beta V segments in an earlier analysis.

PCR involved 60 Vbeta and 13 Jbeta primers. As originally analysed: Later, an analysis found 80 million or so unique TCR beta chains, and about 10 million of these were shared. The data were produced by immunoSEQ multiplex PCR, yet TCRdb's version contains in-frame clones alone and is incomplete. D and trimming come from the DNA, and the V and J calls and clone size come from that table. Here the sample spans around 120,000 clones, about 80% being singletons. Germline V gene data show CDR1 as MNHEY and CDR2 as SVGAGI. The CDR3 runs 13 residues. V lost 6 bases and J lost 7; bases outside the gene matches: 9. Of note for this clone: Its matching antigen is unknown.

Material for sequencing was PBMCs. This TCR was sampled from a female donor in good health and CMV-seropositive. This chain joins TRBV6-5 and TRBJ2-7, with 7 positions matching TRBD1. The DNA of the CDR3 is TGTGCCAGCAGGGAGACAGGGTCTAGGGAGCAGTACTTC. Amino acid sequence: CASRETGSREQYF.